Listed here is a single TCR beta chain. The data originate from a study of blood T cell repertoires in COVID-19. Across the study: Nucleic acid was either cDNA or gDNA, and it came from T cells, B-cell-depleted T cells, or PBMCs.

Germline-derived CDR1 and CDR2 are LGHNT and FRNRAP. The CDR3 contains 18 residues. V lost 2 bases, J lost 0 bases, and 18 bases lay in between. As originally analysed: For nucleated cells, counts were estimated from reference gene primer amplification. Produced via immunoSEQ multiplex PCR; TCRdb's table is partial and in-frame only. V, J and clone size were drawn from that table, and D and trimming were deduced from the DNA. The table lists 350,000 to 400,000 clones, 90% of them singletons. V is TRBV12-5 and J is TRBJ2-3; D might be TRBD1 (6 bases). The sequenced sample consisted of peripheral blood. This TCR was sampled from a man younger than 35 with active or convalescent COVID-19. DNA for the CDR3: TGTGCTAGTGGTTTGTCCCCCGGGACAACCACTAGCACAGATACGCAGTATTTT. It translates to CASGLSPGTTTSTDTQYF.